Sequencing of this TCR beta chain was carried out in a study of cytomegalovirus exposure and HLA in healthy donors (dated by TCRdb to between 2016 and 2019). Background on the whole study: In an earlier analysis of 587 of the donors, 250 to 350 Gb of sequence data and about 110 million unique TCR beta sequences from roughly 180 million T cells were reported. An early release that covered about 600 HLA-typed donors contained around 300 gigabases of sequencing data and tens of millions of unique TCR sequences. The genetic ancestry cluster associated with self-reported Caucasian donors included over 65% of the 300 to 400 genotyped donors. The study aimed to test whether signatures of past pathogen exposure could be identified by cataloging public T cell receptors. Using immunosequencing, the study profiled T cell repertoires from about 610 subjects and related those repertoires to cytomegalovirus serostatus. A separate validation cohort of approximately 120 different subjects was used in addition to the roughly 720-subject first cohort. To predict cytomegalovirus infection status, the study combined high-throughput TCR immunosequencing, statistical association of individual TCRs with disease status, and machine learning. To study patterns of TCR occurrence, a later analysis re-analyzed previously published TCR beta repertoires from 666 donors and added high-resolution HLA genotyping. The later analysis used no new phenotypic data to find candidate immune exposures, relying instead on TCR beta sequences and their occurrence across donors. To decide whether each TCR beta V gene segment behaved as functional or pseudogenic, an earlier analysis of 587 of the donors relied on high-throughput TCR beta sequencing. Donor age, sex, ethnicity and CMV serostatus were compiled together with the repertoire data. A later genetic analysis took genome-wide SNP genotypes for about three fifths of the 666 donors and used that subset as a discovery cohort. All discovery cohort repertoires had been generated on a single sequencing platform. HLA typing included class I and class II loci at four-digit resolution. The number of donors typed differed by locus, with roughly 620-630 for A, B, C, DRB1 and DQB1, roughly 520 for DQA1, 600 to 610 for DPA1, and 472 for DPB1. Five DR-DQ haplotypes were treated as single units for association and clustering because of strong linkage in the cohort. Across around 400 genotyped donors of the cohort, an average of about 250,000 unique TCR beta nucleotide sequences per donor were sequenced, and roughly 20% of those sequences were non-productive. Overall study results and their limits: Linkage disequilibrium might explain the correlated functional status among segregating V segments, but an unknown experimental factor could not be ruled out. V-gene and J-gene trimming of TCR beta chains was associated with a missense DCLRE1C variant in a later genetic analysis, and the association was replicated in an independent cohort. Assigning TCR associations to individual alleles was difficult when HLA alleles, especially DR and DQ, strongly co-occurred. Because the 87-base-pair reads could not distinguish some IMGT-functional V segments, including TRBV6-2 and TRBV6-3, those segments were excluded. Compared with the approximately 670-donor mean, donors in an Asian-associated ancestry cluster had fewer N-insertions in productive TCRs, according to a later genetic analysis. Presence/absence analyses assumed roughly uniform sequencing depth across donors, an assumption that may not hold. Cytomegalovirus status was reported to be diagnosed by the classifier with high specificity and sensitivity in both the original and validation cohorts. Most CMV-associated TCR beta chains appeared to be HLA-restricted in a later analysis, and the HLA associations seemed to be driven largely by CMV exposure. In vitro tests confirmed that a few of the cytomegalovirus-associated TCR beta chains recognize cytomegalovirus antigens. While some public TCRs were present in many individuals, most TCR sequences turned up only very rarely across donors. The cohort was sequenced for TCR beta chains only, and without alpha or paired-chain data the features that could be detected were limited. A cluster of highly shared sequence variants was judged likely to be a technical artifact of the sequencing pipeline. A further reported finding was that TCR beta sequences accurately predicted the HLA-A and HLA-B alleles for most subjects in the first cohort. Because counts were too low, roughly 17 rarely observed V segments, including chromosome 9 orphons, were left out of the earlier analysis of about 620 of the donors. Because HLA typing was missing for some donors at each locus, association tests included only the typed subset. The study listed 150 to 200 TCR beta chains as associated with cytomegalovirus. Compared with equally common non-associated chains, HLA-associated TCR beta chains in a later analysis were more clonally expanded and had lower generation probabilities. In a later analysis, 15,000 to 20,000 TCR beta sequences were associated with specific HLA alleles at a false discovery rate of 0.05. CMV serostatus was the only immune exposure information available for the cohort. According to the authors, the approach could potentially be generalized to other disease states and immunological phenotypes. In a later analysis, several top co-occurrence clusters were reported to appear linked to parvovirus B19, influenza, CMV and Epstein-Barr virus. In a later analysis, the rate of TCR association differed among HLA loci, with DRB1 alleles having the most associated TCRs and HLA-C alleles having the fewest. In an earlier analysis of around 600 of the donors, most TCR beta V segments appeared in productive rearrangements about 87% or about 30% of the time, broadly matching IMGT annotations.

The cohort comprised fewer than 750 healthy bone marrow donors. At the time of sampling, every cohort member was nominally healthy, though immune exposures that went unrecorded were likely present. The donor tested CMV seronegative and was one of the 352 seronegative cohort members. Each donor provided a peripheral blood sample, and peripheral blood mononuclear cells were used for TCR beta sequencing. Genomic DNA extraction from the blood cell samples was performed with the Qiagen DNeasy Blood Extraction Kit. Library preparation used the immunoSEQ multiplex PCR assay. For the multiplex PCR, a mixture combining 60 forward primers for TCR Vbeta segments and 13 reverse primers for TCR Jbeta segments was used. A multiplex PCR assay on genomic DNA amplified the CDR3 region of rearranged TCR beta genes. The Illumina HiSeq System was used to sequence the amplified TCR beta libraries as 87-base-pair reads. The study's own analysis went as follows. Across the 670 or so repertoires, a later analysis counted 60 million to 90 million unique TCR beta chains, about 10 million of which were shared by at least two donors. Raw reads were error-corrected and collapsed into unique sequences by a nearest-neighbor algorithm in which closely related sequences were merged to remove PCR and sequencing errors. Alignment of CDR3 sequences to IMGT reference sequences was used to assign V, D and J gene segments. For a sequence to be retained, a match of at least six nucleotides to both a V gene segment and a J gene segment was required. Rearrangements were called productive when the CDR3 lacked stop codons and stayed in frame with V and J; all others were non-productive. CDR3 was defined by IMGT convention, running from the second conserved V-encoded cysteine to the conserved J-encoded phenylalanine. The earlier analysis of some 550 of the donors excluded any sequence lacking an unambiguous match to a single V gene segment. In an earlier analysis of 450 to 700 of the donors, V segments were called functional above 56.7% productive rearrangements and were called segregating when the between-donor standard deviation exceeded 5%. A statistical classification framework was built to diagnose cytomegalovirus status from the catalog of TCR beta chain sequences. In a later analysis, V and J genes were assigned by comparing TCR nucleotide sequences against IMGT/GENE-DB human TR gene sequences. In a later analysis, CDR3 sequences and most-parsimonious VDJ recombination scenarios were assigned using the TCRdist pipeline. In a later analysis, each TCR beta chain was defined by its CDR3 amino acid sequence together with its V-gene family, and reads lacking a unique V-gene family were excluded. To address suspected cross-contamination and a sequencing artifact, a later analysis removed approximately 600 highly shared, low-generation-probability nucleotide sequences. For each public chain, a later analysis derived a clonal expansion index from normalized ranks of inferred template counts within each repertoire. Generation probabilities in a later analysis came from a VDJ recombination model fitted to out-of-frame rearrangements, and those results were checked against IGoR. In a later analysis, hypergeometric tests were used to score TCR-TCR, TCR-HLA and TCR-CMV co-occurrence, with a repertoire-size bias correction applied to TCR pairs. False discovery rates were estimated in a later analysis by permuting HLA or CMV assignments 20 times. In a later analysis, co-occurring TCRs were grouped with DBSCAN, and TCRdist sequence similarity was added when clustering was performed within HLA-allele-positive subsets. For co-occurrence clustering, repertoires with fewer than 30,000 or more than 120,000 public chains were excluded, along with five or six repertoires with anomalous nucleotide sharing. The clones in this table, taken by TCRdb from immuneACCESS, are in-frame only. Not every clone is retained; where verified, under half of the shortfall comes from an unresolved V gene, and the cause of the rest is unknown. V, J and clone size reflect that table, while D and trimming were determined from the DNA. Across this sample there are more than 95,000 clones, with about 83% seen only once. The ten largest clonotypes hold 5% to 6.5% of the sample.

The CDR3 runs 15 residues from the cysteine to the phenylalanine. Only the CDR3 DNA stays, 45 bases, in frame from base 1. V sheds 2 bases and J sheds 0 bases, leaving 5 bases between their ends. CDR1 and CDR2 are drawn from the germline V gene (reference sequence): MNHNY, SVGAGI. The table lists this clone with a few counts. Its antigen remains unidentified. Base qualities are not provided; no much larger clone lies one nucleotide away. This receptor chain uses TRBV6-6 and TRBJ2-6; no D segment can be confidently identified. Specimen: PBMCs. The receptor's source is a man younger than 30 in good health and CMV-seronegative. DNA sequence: TGTGCCAGCAGTTACGAGGACTCTGGGGCCAACGTCCTGACTTTC. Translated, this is CASSYEDSGANVLTF.